This T cell receptor (beta chain) was sequenced for a study of response to subunit inactivated influenza vaccine. TCRdb ran MiXCR on the RT-PCR reads and lists one entry per CDR3 protein. This repertoire shows roughly 160,000 distinct CDR3 sequences, approximately 11% found once; its top ten account for roughly 12%. This CDR3 has 14 residues. With 5 bases removed from V and 8 bases from J, the gap between germline ends came to 16 bases. Germline V CDR1 and CDR2: SGHTA, FQGNSA. This clonotype was detected ten times or more. The chain recombines TRBV7-2 with TRBJ2-4; tentative D call: TRBD1 (7 bases). Specimen: non-naive T cells sorted from PBMCs, collected 35 to 45 days after vaccination. The clonotype originates from a man aged 45-65 years who received an inactivated influenza vaccine. Here the CDR3 reads CASSQTGRKYIQYF. The CDR3 DNA reads as TGTGCCAGCAGCCAGACAGGGAGGAAGTACATTCAGTACTTC. The whole variable domain, filled in from reference TRBV7-2 and TRBJ2-4, reads GAGVSQSPSNKVTEKGKDVELRCDPISGHTALYWYRQSLGQGLEFLIYFQGNSAPDKSGLPSDRFSAERTGGSVSTLTIQRTQQEDSAVYLCASSQTGRKYIQYFGAGTRLSVL.